This record looks at one T cell receptor (beta chain) sequence and its context. The antigen is unknown. Adjacent lung samples, free of atypia, were obtained at least 2 cm from the tumor margin. This sample was included in a study of T cells in localized non-small cell lung cancer. The ends lost 5 bases at V and 5 bases at J; junction bases unmatched: 8. The germline V gene encodes CDR1 SGHNT and CDR2 YENEEA. The CDR3 sequence is 16 residues long. Whole-study findings and limits: Adjacent lung had a median around 60 of the 100 largest tumor clones. Uninvolved adjacent lung had higher T cell clonality than tumor and all other tissues. Prolonged overall survival went with higher T cell density in the blood.

The repertoire was sequenced with immunoSEQ multiplex PCR; TCRdb's copy has only in-frame clones and lacks some. The top ten clones hold approximately 15% of a sample with 1,000 or so clones, less than 40% of them seen once. V gene TRBV11-3 combines with J gene TRBJ2-1; 11 bases line up with TRBD2. This clonotype was obtained from a woman aged 35-75 years with stage II squamous cell lung carcinoma. Sequencing was performed on normal lung tissue next to the tumor, taken before any cancer treatment. This chain's CDR3 is CASSQSTSGSNNEQFF. As DNA, the CDR3 is TGTGCCAGCAGCCAAAGTACTAGCGGGAGTAACAATGAGCAGTTCTTC.